This T cell receptor (beta chain) was sequenced for a study of blood T cell repertoires in COVID-19. As for the study in general: Acute and convalescent COVID-19 specimens originated in the United States, Italy and Spain. PBMCs, B-cell-depleted T cells, or T cells were the source of the cDNA or gDNA that made up the material.

Original data processing: Amplified reference gene primers provided the basis for estimating nucleated cell counts. Libraries were prepared by immunoSEQ multiplex PCR; TCRdb keeps only in-frame clonotypes and omits some of them. That table gives V, J and clone size, and the DNA gave D and trimming. This sample yields roughly 120,000 clones, of which roughly four fifths are seen a single time; approximately 12% belongs to the top ten. This TCR was recovered from a woman aged 55-70 years with acute or convalescent COVID-19. The specimen sequenced was peripheral blood.

Here the CDR3 DNA reads TGTGCCAGCTCACCACCGACCCGGGACAAGTATGGCTACACCTTC. This translates into CASSPPTRDKYGYTF. The chain has TRBV18 and TRBJ1-2; TRBD1 might be the D (6 bases). The CDR3 is 15 amino acids. Trimming left V 0 bases short and J 5 bases short, with 13 bases between. Per germline, CDR1 KGHSH and CDR2 LQKENI.